Below, 4 T cell receptor beta chains from the same sample are listed, as sequenced in a study of CD8+ T cells in alopecia areata. Noted treatment: oral pan-JAK inhibitor, 5-10 mg twice daily. cDNA serving as the sequencing template came from extracted, reverse transcribed RNA. The repertoire was sequenced with immunoSEQ multiplex PCR; TCRdb's copy has only in-frame clones and lacks some. The data show 150,000 to 200,000 clones, with 58% seen just once and 5.5% held by the top ten. The sample was CD4+ T cells sorted from blood, taken at week 24, from a patient treated with tofacitinib. Receptors were obtained from a human donor with alopecia areata.

The V and J genes are TRBV30 and TRBJ2-5; D may be TRBD2 (5 bases). Germline V gives CDR1 GTSNPN, CDR2 SVGIG (reference sequence). The V gene lost 0 bases and the J gene lost 7 bases, with 12 bases spanning the gap. This CDR3 is 13 amino acids long. CDR3 sequence reads: CAWSVLGEGTQYF. CDR3 sequence (DNA): TGTGCCTGGAGTGTATTGGGAGAGGGGACCCAGTACTTC.

V is TRBV29-1 and J is TRBJ1-2; maybe TRBD1 (5 bases). From germline, CDR1 is SQVTM and CDR2 ANQGSEA. The CDR3 loop spans 12 amino acids. V was pared by 8 bases and J by 2 bases, with 12 bases between. CDR3 loop: CSSGTDNYGYTF. For the CDR3, the DNA is TGCAGCAGCGGGACGGACAACTATGGCTACACCTTC.

The chain couples TRBV29-1 to TRBJ2-2; TRBD1 matches 9 bases. CDR1 is SQVTM, CDR2 ANQGSEA, per germline. The CDR3 loop spans 14 amino acids. The CDR3: CTIEQGADTGELFF. The CDR3 nucleotides are TGCACCATTGAACAGGGGGCGGACACCGGGGAGCTGTTTTTT.

The V call is TRBV4-3, the J call TRBJ2-1; D is unresolved. V gave up 0 bases and J gave up 4 bases, with 13 bases separating them. Germline-derived CDR1 and CDR2 are LGHNA and YSLEER. The CDR3 extends over 16 amino acids. DNA of the CDR3: TGCGCCAGCAGCCAAGATAAGGGCGATATATACAATGAGCAGTTCTTC. Protein: CASSQDKGDIYNEQFF.